This T cell receptor beta chain is drawn from a study of OX40 agonist ivuxolimab in advanced cancers. Looking at the study overall: Administration of intravenous ivuxolimab to patients occurred every 2 weeks at 0.01 to 10 mg/kg. Three dose-escalation patients had partial responses: one with hepatocellular carcinoma and two with cutaneous melanoma. Overall study findings and caveats: With doses of 0.1-3.0 mg/kg, partial responders showed among the lowest clonal expansion.

Clones were read by immunoSEQ multiplex PCR, and TCRdb kept only the in-frame ones, dropping some. This sample carries 15,000 to 20,000 clones, roughly 84% of them seen once, and the ten largest clones take 0.65% to 0.85%. The CDR3 totals 15 residues. Germline CDR1 and CDR2: SNHLY and FYNNEI. The ends lost 4 bases at V and 4 bases at J; junction bases unmatched: 9. As to this clone: The target antigen is unknown.

The sample consisted of CD4+ or CD8+ T cells sorted from blood, taken in a trial of the OX40 agonist ivuxolimab. The chain is built from TRBV2 and TRBJ2-7; 8 bases are a match to TRBD2. The receptor was isolated from an adult with an advanced solid tumor such as melanoma, head and neck, liver or kidney cancer. The CDR3 sequence: CASSGRRSGTYEQYF. DNA for the CDR3: TGTGCCAGCAGTGGCCGGCGTAGCGGGACGTACGAGCAGTACTTC.